What follows are 27 T cell receptor beta chains derived from one specimen sequenced in a study of naive and memory T cell subsets. Both TRBC1 and TRBC2 were covered by a beta constant-region primer of two equimolar oligonucleotides. TCRdb re-called the UMI-ligation and nested PCR reads with MiXCR, one entry per CDR3 protein. The table has tens of thousands of distinct CDR3 sequences, approximately 11% seen once. Specimen: effector memory CD4+ T cells from blood. Subset reported: effector memory, CD45RA- CD27-. The receptors shown here come from a human donor in good health.

The chain couples TRBV7-2 to TRBJ2-7; unclear D gene. The CDR3 has 13 residues. Trimming left V 1 base short and J 3 bases short, with 7 bases between. Germline V gives CDR1 SGHTA, CDR2 FQGNSA. The CDR3 DNA reads TGTGCCAGCAGCTTAGATGTCAGCTACGAGCAGTACTTC. It yields the protein CASSLDVSYEQYF.

This clonotype was seen repeatedly, ten times or more. The chain employs TRBV10-3 and TRBJ2-7; the D gene is possibly TRBD1 (5 bases). The germline V gene has CDR1 ENHRY and CDR2 SYGVKD. The CDR3 consists of 15 residues. V shed 0 bases and J shed 0 bases, with 9 bases lying between them. CDR3 region: CAISESQDISYEQYF. The CDR3 region has the DNA TGTGCCATCAGTGAGTCCCAGGACATCTCCTACGAGCAGTACTTC.

Only a few counts were recorded for this clonotype. This chain joins TRBV25-1 and TRBJ2-5; the match to TRBD2 covers 8 bases. J gave up 5 bases and V 5 bases, and 7 bases lay outside the gene matches. The CDR3 is made up of 14 amino acids. The germline V gene encodes CDR1 MGHDK and CDR2 SYGVNS. The DNA for the CDR3 is TGTGCCAGCAGTATAGCGGGGACCAGGGAGACCCAGTACTTC. Its translation is CASSIAGTRETQYF.

A few counts support this clonotype. The V call is TRBV7-2, the J call TRBJ2-3, with 11 bases aligning to TRBD2. This CDR3 spans 16 amino acids. Germline V gives CDR1 SGHTA, CDR2 FQGNSA. V lost 5 bases, J lost 4 bases, and 8 bases stayed unmatched. CDR3 protein: CASSQTSGMIADTQYF. The CDR3 bases are TGTGCCAGCAGCCAGACTAGCGGGATGATTGCAGATACGCAGTATTTT. The variable domain in full, with the rest retrieved from reference TRBV7-2 and TRBJ2-3, is GAGVSQSPSNKVTEKGKDVELRCDPISGHTALYWYRQSLGQGLEFLIYFQGNSAPDKSGLPSDRFSAERTGGSVSTLTIQRTQQEDSAVYLCASSQTSGMIADTQYFGPGTRLTVL.

In its sample, this clonotype was seen a few times. The junction differs from germline at one of its ends, possibly a read error. The chain uses TRBV9 and TRBJ2-5; D unclear. The length of the CDR3 is 13 residues. Germline assignment: CDR1 SGDLS and CDR2 YYNGEE. CDR3 region: CASSVGFQDTQYF. The CDR3 DNA sequence: TGTGCCAGCAGCGTAGGGTTTCAAGATACCCAGTACTTC.

This clonotype was counted many times. The rearrangement joins TRBV7-9 to TRBJ2-7; TRBD1 matches 8 bases. The CDR3 contains 14 residues. Germline V gene data show CDR1 as SEHNR and CDR2 as FQNEAQ (reference sequence). V gave up 5 bases and J gave up 7 bases; unmatched junction bases: 10. DNA for the CDR3: TGTGCCAGCAGCGCCCGACAGGGGACGGAAGAGCAGTACTTC. Protein: CASSARQGTEEQYF.

In its sample, this clonotype was seen many times. This CDR3 is CSARRTGDNSPLHF. The CDR3 DNA sequence: TGCAGTGCTAGACGGACAGGGGATAATTCACCCCTCCACTTT. J is TRBJ1-6 and V is TRBV20-1; 9 bases map to TRBD1. Germline CDR1 reads DFQATT; CDR2 reads SNEGSKA (reference sequence). This CDR3 is built from 14 residues. V shed 2 bases and J 5 bases; nucleotides not matched to a gene: 1.

This clonotype occurred a few times. Mismatch with germline at one junction end may stem from a read error. CDR3 in amino acids: CASTVGPNSGNTIYF. CDR3 nucleotides: TGTGCCAGCACCGTAGGGCCCAACTCTGGAAACACCATATATTTT. This chain uses TRBV9 with TRBJ1-3; D gene ambiguous. CDR1 is SGDLS, CDR2 YYNGEE, per germline. This CDR3 is 15 amino acids long.

This clonotype was recorded a few times. The chain joins TRBV18 to TRBJ2-1; 10 bases map to TRBD2. The junction had 7 bases not matched to a gene; V was cut back by 0 bases and J by 5 bases. The germline V gene has CDR1 KGHSH and CDR2 LQKENI. This CDR3 has 17 amino acids. CDR3 loop: CASSPPGSGGAHNEQFF. As DNA, the CDR3 is TGTGCCAGCTCACCACCGGGAAGCGGGGGGGCCCACAATGAGCAGTTCTTC.

The genes are TRBV6-2 or TRBV6-3 and TRBJ1-5; weak D call: TRBD1 (6 bases). CDR3 size: 14 residues. Germline V lookup: CDR1 MNHEY, CDR2 SVGEGT. Between the trimmed V and J ends, which lost 2 bases and 6 bases, there was a span of 11 bases. This chain's CDR3 is CASSYSGGTQPQHF. The CDR3 nucleotides read TGTGCCAGCAGTTACAGCGGGGGCACTCAGCCCCAGCATTTT.

This clonotype was observed a few times. The V call is TRBV7-9, the J call TRBJ1-5; D might be TRBD1 (5 bases). V lost 5 bases and J lost 3, with 11 bases in between. Germline CDR1 and CDR2: SEHNR and FQNEAQ (reference sequence). This CDR3 is 14 amino acids long. The CDR3 spells CASSPGRNNQPQHF. DNA for the CDR3: TGTGCCAGCAGCCCGGGACGGAACAATCAGCCCCAGCATTTT.

V gene TRBV7-2 combines with J gene TRBJ2-1, with 8 bases fitting TRBD2. Germline loops: CDR1 SGHTA, CDR2 FQGNSA. V was clipped by 2 bases and J by 5 bases; unmatched bases: 14. This CDR3 region has 18 residues. CDR3 region: CASSLSPLGSGINNEQFF. The CDR3, as DNA: TGTGCCAGCAGCTTAAGCCCTCTCGGTAGCGGGATCAACAATGAGCAGTTCTTC.

This clonotype was picked up a small number of times. V usage is TRBV18 and J usage is TRBJ2-3; 10 positions agree with TRBD2. The germline CDR1 and CDR2 sequences are KGHSH and LQKENI. This CDR3 is 16 amino acids long. Germline trimming cut 5 bases from V and 4 bases from J; bases unmatched to any gene: 9. CDR3 DNA: TGTGCCAGCTCAGAAATAGCGGGAGGCGTTTCAGATACGCAGTATTTT. Translation gives CASSEIAGGVSDTQYF.

This clonotype was detected ten times or more. The chain has TRBV18 and TRBJ1-5; D unclear. This CDR3 has 13 residues. Per germline, CDR1 KGHSH and CDR2 LQKENI. V shed 3 bases and J shed 10 bases, with 13 bases lying between them. DNA for the CDR3: TGTGCCAGCTCACCGGACTTCGGGGAACCCCAGCATTTT. It yields the protein CASSPDFGEPQHF.

The table lists this clonotype with a few counts. The chain recombines TRBV10-3 with TRBJ1-1, with TRBD1 matching 7 bases. The V and J ends lost 5 bases and 2 bases, in that order; junction bases with no gene match: 5. The CDR3 runs to 14 residues. Germline CDR1 and CDR2: ENHRY and SYGVKD. The CDR3 loop is CAISPRGLNTEAFF. The CDR3 DNA is TGTGCCATCAGTCCAAGGGGGCTCAACACTGAAGCTTTCTTT.

Relative to its sample, this clonotype is medium-sized. The chain links TRBV6-1 to TRBJ2-1; TRBD2 might be the D (6 bases). CDR1 is MNHNS and CDR2 is SASEGT in the germline V gene. Trimming stripped 6 bases from V and 6 bases from J, with 15 bases between. This CDR3 is built from 14 residues. CDR3 sequence (DNA): TGTGCCAGCAGGGACTACCTTGGGGGCAATGAGCAGTTCTTC. Translated, it gives CASRDYLGGNEQFF.

A remark on this clonotype: This sequence may be a read error, since a much larger clone differs from it by one base. The V and J genes are TRBV28 and TRBJ1-5, with 9 bases aligning to TRBD1. The CDR3 totals 17 residues. Germline loops: CDR1 MDHEN, CDR2 SYDVKM. The junction had 12 bases not matched to a gene; V was cut back by 4 bases and J by 5 bases. Written as DNA, the CDR3 is TGTGCCAGCAGTTCAACCACACGGACAGGGGCGTATCAGCCCCAGCATTTT. It translates to CASSSTTRTGAYQPQHF.

The gene calls are TRBV7-2 and TRBJ2-2, with 9 positions matching TRBD2. CDR1 is SGHTA, CDR2 FQGNSA, per germline. The CDR3 covers 16 residues. Germline trimming cut 6 bases from V and 0 bases from J; bases unmatched to any gene: 5. In DNA, the CDR3 is TGTGCCAGCAGGAGAAGCGGGGGGTCGAACACCGGGGAGCTGTTTTTT. Translating gives CASRRSGGSNTGELFF.

This clonotype was observed a few times. The V and J genes are TRBV4-1 and TRBJ2-1, with TRBD2 matching over 11 bases. There are 18 residues in the CDR3. Germline V lookup: CDR1 MGHRA, CDR2 YSYEKL. After removal of 3 bases from V and 5 bases from J, the junction contained 12 bases not matched to a gene. CDR3 nucleotides: TGCGCCAGCAGCCAGACTCTCCTTGGGACTAGCGGACACAATGAGCAGTTCTTC. Protein: CASSQTLLGTSGHNEQFF.

In its sample, this clonotype was seen a few times. V usage is TRBV7-8 and J usage is TRBJ1-2, with 9 positions matching TRBD1. V was clipped by 4 bases and J by 7 bases; unmatched bases: 10. The CDR3 has 15 amino acids. Per germline, CDR1 SGHVS and CDR2 FQNEAQ. This CDR3 is CASSSSWGTGFGYTF. The CDR3 DNA sequence: TGTGCCAGCAGCTCAAGCTGGGGGACAGGGTTTGGCTACACCTTC.

The chain recombines TRBV27 with TRBJ2-1; 12 bases agree with TRBD2. Trimming at V came to 5 bases and at J to 8 bases, leaving 10 bases not matched to a gene. Germline CDR1 reads MNHEY; CDR2 reads SMNVEV (reference sequence). The length of the CDR3 is 16 residues. The CDR3: CASSLTLAGGYHEQFF. DNA for the CDR3: TGTGCCAGCAGTCTAACCCTAGCGGGAGGGTATCATGAGCAGTTCTTC.

In this sample, this clonotype is medium-sized. The genes are TRBV18 and TRBJ2-7; 8 bases fit TRBD1. The CDR3 has 14 amino acids. V lost 6 bases to trimming and J lost 4 bases; unmatched junction nucleotides: 8. The germline V gene encodes CDR1 KGHSH and CDR2 LQKENI. The CDR3 spells CASSTGGPRYEQYF. The CDR3 bases are TGTGCCAGCTCCACAGGGGGACCTAGATACGAGCAGTACTTC.

This clonotype was seen ten or more times. The J gene is TRBJ2-7, the V gene TRBV20-1, with TRBD1 matching 7 bases. Trimming removed 3 bases from V and 5 bases from J; junction bases left unmatched: 13. Germline loops: CDR1 DFQATT, CDR2 SNEGSKA (reference sequence). The CDR3 is 15 residues long. CDR3 nucleotides: TGCAGTGCTAGCCCGGGGAGAGGGGGCTTCCACGAGCAGTACTTC. Amino acids: CSASPGRGGFHEQYF.

This clonotype was detected only a few times. The chain is built from TRBV6-2 or TRBV6-3 and TRBJ2-5; D gene unclear. V lost 2 bases and J 3 bases, leaving 13 bases between the germline ends. The CDR3 length is 15 residues. Germline assignment: CDR1 MNHEY and CDR2 SVGEGT. CDR3 sequence reads: CASSYASMREETQYF. CDR3 DNA: TGTGCCAGCAGTTACGCGTCGATGCGAGAAGAGACCCAGTACTTC.

This clonotype has a handful of counts. The rearrangement uses TRBV7-9 and TRBJ1-3; maybe TRBD1 (6 bases). The CDR3 is made up of 15 amino acids. In germline, CDR1 is SEHNR, CDR2 FQNEAQ (reference sequence). Between the trimmed V and J ends, which lost 1 base and 0 bases, there was a span of 7 bases. The chain's CDR3 is CASSLGTVSGNTIYF. The CDR3 DNA reads as TGTGCCAGCAGCTTAGGGACAGTCTCTGGAAACACCATATATTTT.

This clonotype came up a few times. The V and J genes are TRBV5-1 and TRBJ2-5; D uncertain. The length of the CDR3 is 11 residues. The V gene's germline CDR1 is SGHRS and CDR2 YFSETQ. The V end was cut by 6 bases, the J end by 5 bases, with 8 bases between. This CDR3 is CASKQEETQYF. The CDR3 DNA reads as TGCGCCAGCAAACAAGAGGAGACCCAGTACTTC.

V usage is TRBV28 and J usage is TRBJ1-3; D is unclear. Germline-derived CDR1 and CDR2 are MDHEN and SYDVKM. The CDR3 totals 12 residues. The V and J ends lost 8 bases and 2 bases respectively, with 7 bases between them. The CDR3 DNA reads as TGTGCCAGCCGGGCACCTGGAAACACCATATATTTT. Translating gives CASRAPGNTIYF. Using reference TRBV28 and TRBJ1-3 for the parts outside the CDR3, the full variable domain is DVKVTQSSRYLVKRTGEKVFLECVQDMDHENMFWYRQDPGLGLRLIYFSYDVKMKEKGDIPEGYSVSREKKERFSLILESASTNQTSMYLCASRAPGNTIYFGEGSWLTVV.